The next 24 T cell receptor beta chains were all read from a single sample in a study of blood T cell repertoires in COVID-19. Clones were sequenced by immunoSEQ multiplex PCR, and TCRdb holds only the in-frame ones, with some missing. The data show around 200,000 clones, more than 70% seen once. Sample: PBMCs or T cells enriched from blood (not recorded which). The receptors here all came from a man aged 40-49 years with acute COVID-19.

Concerning this clone: At the DNA level, this CDR3 is encoded by other sequences in the same sample as well. V gene TRBV2 combines with J gene TRBJ1-1; D is uncertain. Germline-derived CDR1 and CDR2 are SNHLY and FYNNEI. V gave up 6 bases and J gave up 2 bases, with 4 bases separating them. The CDR3 is made up of 11 amino acids. CDR3 sequence reads: CASSQNTEAFF. The CDR3 region has the DNA TGTGCCAGCAGCCAAAACACTGAAGCTTTCTTT.

The CDR3 is CASRDRGSYNEQFF. CDR3 in DNA: TGCGCCAGCCGGGACAGGGGCTCCTACAATGAGCAGTTCTTC. V is TRBV10-2 and J is TRBJ2-1; 10 positions agree with TRBD1. V shed 8 bases, J shed 0 bases, and the junction held 1 base outside the gene matches. Germline values: CDR1 WSHSY, CDR2 SAAADI. CDR3 length equals 14 residues.

The rearrangement joins TRBV6-5 to TRBJ1-2, with 11 positions matching TRBD1. CDR1 is MNHEY, CDR2 SVGAGI, per germline. Germline trimming cut 7 bases from V and 6 bases from J; bases unmatched to any gene: 7. This CDR3 is 14 amino acids long. The CDR3 reads CASISGQGADGYTF. In nucleotides, the CDR3 is TGTGCCAGCATTAGTGGACAGGGGGCAGATGGCTACACCTTC.

V usage is TRBV5-4 and J usage is TRBJ2-1, with TRBD2 matching 8 bases. Unmatched junction bases numbered 3, after V lost 4 bases and J lost 0 bases. The germline V gene has CDR1 SGHNT and CDR2 YYREEE (reference sequence). CDR3 length: 15 residues. CDR3 residues: CASSPGTSSYNEQFF. CDR3 in DNA: TGTGCCAGCAGCCCTGGGACTAGCTCCTACAATGAGCAGTTCTTC.

The chain is built from TRBV5-1 and TRBJ2-1, with 10 bases that match TRBD2. Per the germline V gene, CDR1 is SGHRS and CDR2 is YFSETQ. V lost 4 bases to trimming and J lost 8 bases; unmatched junction nucleotides: 9. The CDR3 covers 15 residues. The CDR3 reads CASSPQREGPYEQFF. In DNA form, the CDR3 reads TGCGCCAGCAGCCCTCAGCGGGAGGGCCCCTATGAGCAGTTCTTC.

The chain carries TRBV24-1 and TRBJ2-7; 7 nucleotides align to TRBD1. J gave up 2 bases and V 7 bases, and 10 bases lay outside the gene matches. Germline CDR1 reads KGHDR; CDR2 reads SFDVKD. This CDR3 comprises 15 residues. This chain's CDR3 is CATSSATGLTYEQYF. The CDR3 bases are TGTGCCACCAGCAGTGCGACAGGGTTGACCTACGAGCAGTACTTC.

The chain links TRBV10-1 to TRBJ1-1, with a tentative D call TRBD1 (5 bases). The CDR3 has 13 residues. Germline CDR1 is WNHNN and CDR2 is SYGVQD (reference sequence). Trimming took off 7 bases at V and 0 bases at J, with 9 bases between the two ends. The CDR3 DNA reads TGCGCCAGCATCCGGGGGATGAACACTGAAGCTTTCTTT. It is translated as CASIRGMNTEAFF.

The chain joins TRBV7-9 to TRBJ1-1, with D possibly being TRBD1 (6 bases). CDR1 is SEHNR, CDR2 FQNEAQ, per germline (reference sequence). The V and J ends lost 5 bases and 6 bases respectively, with 22 bases between them. There are 16 residues in the CDR3. For the CDR3, the DNA is TGTGCCAGCAGCAAAAGGGGTGAGGGGGGGATGGCTGAAGCTTTCTTT. Translation: CASSKRGEGGMAEAFF.

The rearrangement joins TRBV5-6 to TRBJ1-1, with a weak D call TRBD1 (6 bases). The CDR3 is 14 residues long. V was pared by 4 bases and J by 1 base, with 11 bases between. Germline CDR1 is SGHDT and CDR2 is YYEEEE. This CDR3 reads CASSLETGNTEAFF. The CDR3 nucleotides are TGTGCCAGCAGCCTAGAGACAGGGAACACTGAAGCTTTCTTT.

This clone was counted once. The genes are TRBV7-9 and TRBJ2-7, with D unclear. The germline CDR1 and CDR2 sequences are SEHNR and FQNEAQ (reference sequence). The CDR3 has 12 residues. The ends were cut back, 9 bases at V and 5 bases at J, with 14 bases in the middle. The CDR3 loop reads CASCIYSHEQYF. For the CDR3, the DNA is TGTGCCAGTTGCATTTACAGCCACGAGCAGTACTTC.

The rearrangement links TRBV6-2 or TRBV6-3 to TRBJ2-1; a weak D match, TRBD2 (6 bases). V was cut by 3 bases and J by 7 bases, with 13 bases left in between. The CDR3 is 14 residues long. Germline CDR1 reads MNHEY; CDR2 reads SVGEGT. CDR3 region: CASSYSGLGNEQFF. As DNA, the CDR3 is TGTGCCAGCAGTTATAGCGGATTAGGTAATGAGCAGTTCTTC.

The V call is TRBV5-1, the J call TRBJ2-1; 9 positions match TRBD2. The ends lost 4 bases at V and 0 bases at J; junction bases unmatched: 8. This CDR3 is 17 amino acids long. Germline V CDR1 and CDR2: SGHRS, YFSETQ. CDR3 region: CASSLNLAGSSYNEQFF. DNA of the CDR3: TGCGCCAGCAGCCTTAATCTAGCGGGAAGCTCCTACAATGAGCAGTTCTTC.

The chain has TRBV10-3 and TRBJ2-3; 10 positions match TRBD2. Germline V gene data show CDR1 as ENHRY and CDR2 as SYGVKD. The CDR3 length is 15 residues. Germline trimming cut 8 bases from V and 4 bases from J; bases unmatched to any gene: 9. The CDR3, as DNA: TGTGCCATCGGAACCGGGACTAGCGCTCCAGATACGCAGTATTTT. Translating it yields CAIGTGTSAPDTQYF.

V is TRBV6-5 and J is TRBJ1-5; D call uncertain. The germline V gene has CDR1 MNHEY and CDR2 SVGAGI. Trimming cost V 8 bases and J 0 bases, with 11 bases left between them. The CDR3 covers 14 residues. The CDR3 nucleotides read TGTGCCAGCCAGGTAGGCAGTAGCAATCAGCCCCAGCATTTT. Protein sequence: CASQVGSSNQPQHF.

V and J are TRBV7-9 and TRBJ2-1; no clear D gene. This CDR3 is built from 12 residues. CDR1 is SEHNR, CDR2 FQNEAQ, per germline (reference sequence). V was clipped by 1 base and J by 7 bases, with 5 bases between them. CDR3 loop: CASSLVHNEQFF. In DNA form, the CDR3 reads TGTGCCAGCAGCTTAGTACATAATGAGCAGTTCTTC. The full variable domain, in which reference TRBV7-9 and TRBJ2-1 provide the parts outside the CDR3, is DTGVSQNPRHKITKRGQNVTFRCDPISEHNRLYWYRQTLGQGPEFLTYFQNEAQLEKSRLLSDRFSAERPKGSFSTLEIQRTEQGDSAMYLCASSLVHNEQFFGPGTRLTVL.

The chain carries TRBV6-5 and TRBJ1-3; no clear D. V was pared by 6 bases and J by 0 bases, with 6 bases between. The CDR3 runs 13 residues. CDR1 MNHEY and CDR2 SVGAGI come from the germline V gene. The CDR3 sequence: CASRLFSGNTIYF. Here the CDR3 DNA reads TGTGCCAGCAGACTCTTCTCTGGAAACACCATATATTTT.

The chain recombines TRBV10-3 with TRBJ2-7; 7 nucleotides align to TRBD1. V was clipped by 8 bases and J by 4 bases; unmatched bases: 11. Germline CDR1 is ENHRY and CDR2 is SYGVKD. The CDR3 is 14 residues long. CDR3 amino acids: CAIHKGDSDYEQYF. The CDR3, as DNA: TGTGCCATCCACAAGGGGGACAGCGATTACGAGCAGTACTTC.

This chain uses TRBV9 with TRBJ2-3; 11 nucleotides align to TRBD2. With V trimmed by 0 bases and J by 2 bases, 2 bases remained unmatched. The CDR3 contains 16 residues. The germline V gene has CDR1 SGDLS and CDR2 YYNGEE. The DNA for the CDR3 is TGTGCCAGCAGCGTAGCGGGACTAGCGGACACAGATACGCAGTATTTT. Residues: CASSVAGLADTDTQYF.

V gene TRBV5-5 combines with J gene TRBJ2-1; perhaps TRBD2 as D (5 bases). V lost 4 bases and J lost 8, with 19 bases in between. From germline, CDR1 is SGHKS and CDR2 YYEKEE (reference sequence). The CDR3 loop spans 15 amino acids. The CDR3 sequence is CASSPGITGWDEQFF. In DNA, the CDR3 is TGTGCCAGCAGCCCTGGGATTACGGGGTGGGATGAGCAGTTCTTC.

The chain carries TRBV18 and TRBJ2-7; TRBD1 matches 7 bases. The CDR3 loop spans 15 amino acids. The germline gives CDR1 KGHSH, CDR2 LQKENI. V dropped 0 bases and J dropped 6; count of bases not matched to a gene: 8. The CDR3 sequence: CASSPPSQGFGEQYF. The CDR3, as DNA: TGTGCCAGCTCACCACCATCACAGGGGTTTGGCGAGCAGTACTTC.

The chain recombines TRBV15 with TRBJ2-5; the D is unclear. Between the trimmed V and J ends, which lost 5 bases and 5 bases, there was a span of 6 bases. Looked up from germline, CDR1 is LNHNV and CDR2 is YYDKDF (reference sequence). The CDR3 loop spans 11 amino acids. The CDR3 DNA is TGTGCCACCAGCCGAGCGGAGACCCAGTACTTC. Its translation is CATSRAETQYF.

The V call is TRBV10-2, the J call TRBJ2-5; TRBD2 matches at 9 bases. CDR1 is WSHSY and CDR2 is SAAADI in the germline V gene. The trim removed 7 bases at V and 0 bases at J, leaving 9 bases unmatched. The CDR3 is 16 residues long. The CDR3 coding sequence is TGCGCCAGCAATTCTGGGCTAGCGGGATACCAAGAGACCCAGTACTTC. It translates to CASNSGLAGYQETQYF.

This sequence joins TRBV27 and TRBJ1-2; D may be TRBD1 (6 bases). Germline assignment: CDR1 MNHEY and CDR2 SMNVEV (reference sequence). This CDR3 is built from 13 residues. V lost 5 bases to trimming and J lost 7 bases, with 14 bases between them. The DNA of the CDR3 is TGTGCCAGCAGTCGAGCAACAGGGTTTGGCTACACCTTC. Translating gives CASSRATGFGYTF.

J is TRBJ2-7 and V is TRBV5-5, with D tentatively TRBD2 (6 bases). From germline, CDR1 is SGHKS and CDR2 YYEKEE (reference sequence). This CDR3 is built from 12 residues. Trimming removed 0 bases at V and 5 bases at J, with 6 bases between. CDR3 loop: CASSLGLDEQYF. DNA for the CDR3: TGTGCCAGCAGCTTGGGACTAGACGAGCAGTACTTC. The entire variable domain, with the rest obtained from reference TRBV5-5 and TRBJ2-7, is as follows: DAGVTQSPTHLIKTRGQQVTLRCSPISGHKSVSWYQQVLGQGPQFIFQYYEKEERGRGNFPDRFSARQFPNYSSELNVNALLLGDSALYLCASSLGLDEQYFGPGTRLTVT.